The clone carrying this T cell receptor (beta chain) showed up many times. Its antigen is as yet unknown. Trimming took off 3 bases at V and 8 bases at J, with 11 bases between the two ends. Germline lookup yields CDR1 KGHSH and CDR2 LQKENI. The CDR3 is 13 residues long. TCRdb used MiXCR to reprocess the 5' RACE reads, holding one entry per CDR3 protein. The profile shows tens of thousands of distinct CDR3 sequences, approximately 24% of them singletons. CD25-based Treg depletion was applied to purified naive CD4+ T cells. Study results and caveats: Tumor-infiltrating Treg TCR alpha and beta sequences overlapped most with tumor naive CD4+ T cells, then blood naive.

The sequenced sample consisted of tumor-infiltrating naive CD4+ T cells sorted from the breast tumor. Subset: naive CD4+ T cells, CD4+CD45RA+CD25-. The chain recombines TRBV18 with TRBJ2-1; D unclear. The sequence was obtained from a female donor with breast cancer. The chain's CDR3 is CASSPGVSDEQFF. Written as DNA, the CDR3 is TGTGCCAGCTCACCTGGGGTGTCGGATGAGCAGTTCTTC. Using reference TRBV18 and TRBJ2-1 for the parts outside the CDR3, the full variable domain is NAGVMQNPRHLVRRRGQEARLRCSPMKGHSHVYWYRQLPEEGLKFMVYLQKENIIDESGMPKERFSAEFPKEGPSILRIQQVVRGDSAAYFCASSPGVSDEQFFGPGTRLTVL.